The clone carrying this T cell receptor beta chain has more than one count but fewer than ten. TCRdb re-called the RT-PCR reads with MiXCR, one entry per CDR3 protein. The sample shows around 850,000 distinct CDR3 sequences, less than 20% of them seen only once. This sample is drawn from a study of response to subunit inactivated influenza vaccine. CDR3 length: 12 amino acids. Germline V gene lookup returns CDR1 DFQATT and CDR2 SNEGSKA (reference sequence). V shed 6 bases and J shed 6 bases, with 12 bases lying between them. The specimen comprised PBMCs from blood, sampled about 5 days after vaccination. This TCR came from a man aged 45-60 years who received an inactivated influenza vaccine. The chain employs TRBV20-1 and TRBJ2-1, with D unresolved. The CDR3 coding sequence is TGCAGTGCCGCAATAGATGTCAATGAGCAGTTCTTC. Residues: CSAAIDVNEQFF.